These 30 T cell receptor beta chains came from one sample sequenced in a study of cytomegalovirus exposure and HLA in healthy donors. The PCR contained 60 Vbeta and 13 Jbeta primers. Data came from immunoSEQ multiplex PCR; TCRdb stores just in-frame clones and leaves some out. The listing contains 170,000 or so clones. The sample comprised PBMCs. These TCRs come from a man in his thirties or forties in good health and CMV-seronegative.

The chain recombines TRBV11-3 with TRBJ2-3, with D perhaps TRBD1 (6 bases). Trimming removed 2 bases at V and 6 bases at J, with 12 bases between. The germline gives CDR1 SGHNT, CDR2 YENEEA. CDR3 size: 14 residues. The CDR3 loop reads CASSLRTGKDTQYF. As DNA, the CDR3 is TGTGCCAGCAGCTTAAGAACAGGGAAGGATACGCAGTATTTT.

V is TRBV6-5 and J is TRBJ2-7, with 9 bases aligning to TRBD1. The CDR3 is 15 residues long. The germline V gene has CDR1 MNHEY and CDR2 SVGAGI. V shed 5 bases and J 7 bases; nucleotides not matched to a gene: 12. DNA for the CDR3: TGTGCCAGCAGTGCGCCGGGACAGGGTTTACAAGAGCAGTACTTC. As protein: CASSAPGQGLQEQYF.

The CDR3 sequence: CAWGDSGEQYF. The CDR3 DNA follows: TGTGCCTGGGGGGACAGCGGCGAGCAGTACTTC. The V call is TRBV30, the J call TRBJ2-7, with 7 bases matching TRBD1. This CDR3 comprises 11 residues. V shed 5 bases and J 6 bases; nucleotides not matched to a gene: 4. CDR1 is GTSNPN, CDR2 SVGIG, per germline (reference sequence).

The rearrangement links TRBV19 to TRBJ2-6; 7 positions agree with TRBD1. CDR1 LNHDA and CDR2 SQIVND come from the germline V gene (reference sequence). Losses at the gene ends were 0 bases for V and 4 bases for J; bases not matched to a gene: 9. The CDR3 loop spans 18 amino acids. The DNA for the CDR3 is TGTGCCAGTAGTATAGAGGGACAGACCGTCTTGGGGGCCAACGTCCTGACTTTC. It yields the protein CASSIEGQTVLGANVLTF.

The gene calls are TRBV7-9 and TRBJ1-2; TRBD1 agrees at 12 bases. There are 16 residues in the CDR3. V gave up 4 bases and J gave up 8 bases; unmatched junction bases: 11. Looked up from germline, CDR1 is SEHNR and CDR2 is FQNEAQ (reference sequence). In DNA form, the CDR3 reads TGTGCCAGCAGCTCCGGGACAGGGGGCCCCGGGTGGGGCTACACCTTC. Translating gives CASSSGTGGPGWGYTF.

The V and J genes are TRBV5-1 and TRBJ2-7; D is possibly TRBD2 (6 bases). V lost 4 bases and J 5 bases, leaving 25 bases between the germline ends. There are 17 residues in the CDR3. The germline CDR1 and CDR2 sequences are SGHRS and YFSETQ. The CDR3 spells CASSPSEGTGTGNEQYF. Here the CDR3 DNA reads TGCGCCAGCAGCCCCTCGGAGGGGACCGGGACCGGGAACGAGCAGTACTTC.

V gene TRBV9 combines with J gene TRBJ1-1; D is unclear. The CDR3 is made up of 18 amino acids. Per germline, CDR1 SGDLS and CDR2 YYNGEE. Trimming stripped 4 bases from V and 0 bases from J, with 22 bases between. The CDR3 reads CASSSPQPPQSMNTEAFF. CDR3 DNA sequence: TGTGCCAGCAGCTCCCCCCAACCCCCCCAAAGCATGAACACTGAAGCTTTCTTT.

This rearrangement joins TRBV5-1 to TRBJ2-2; 8 bases are shared with TRBD1. This CDR3 is 15 amino acids long. CDR1 SGHRS and CDR2 YFSETQ come from the germline V gene. V lost 4 bases, J lost 5 bases, and 7 bases stayed unmatched. CDR3: CASSESRGQTGELFF. The CDR3 DNA reads as TGCGCCAGCAGCGAATCCAGGGGGCAGACCGGGGAGCTGTTTTTT.

V usage is TRBV29-1 and J usage is TRBJ2-2; 13 nucleotides agree with TRBD2. The CDR3 spans 15 residues. From germline, CDR1 is SQVTM and CDR2 ANQGSEA. Germline trimming cut 7 bases from V and 5 bases from J; bases unmatched to any gene: 7. The CDR3 DNA reads TGCAGCGGGGAGGGACTAGCGGGGAAGACCGGGGAGCTGTTTTTT. The encoded protein is CSGEGLAGKTGELFF.

This rearrangement joins TRBV27 to TRBJ1-4; 10 bases align to TRBD1. Germline-derived CDR1 and CDR2 are MNHEY and SMNVEV (reference sequence). Trimming removed 1 base from V and 7 bases from J; junction bases left unmatched: 3. The CDR3 length is 15 residues. CDR3 loop: CASSLLGTGVEKLFF. The CDR3 nucleotides are TGTGCCAGCAGTTTATTGGGGACAGGGGTTGAAAAACTGTTTTTT.

V usage is TRBV19 and J usage is TRBJ1-2; 8 bases are shared with TRBD1. CDR1 and CDR2 (germline): LNHDA, SQIVND (reference sequence). The CDR3 is 13 amino acids. Trimming removed 5 bases from V and 8 bases from J; junction bases left unmatched: 7. As DNA, the CDR3 is TGTGCCAGTAGTCCTGGGACAGGCGGCGGCTACACCTTC. Translating gives CASSPGTGGGYTF.

The rearrangement joins TRBV4-1 to TRBJ2-7, with D possibly TRBD2 on 5 matching bases. V lost 4 bases and J lost 5, with 12 bases in between. The CDR3 loop spans 13 amino acids. Germline CDR1 and CDR2: MGHRA and YSYEKL. Here the CDR3 DNA reads TGCGCCAGCAGCCGGACCGTCGGGGACGAGCAGTACTTC. Translating gives CASSRTVGDEQYF.

This chain uses TRBV12-5 with TRBJ1-5, with D uncertain. The CDR3 has 17 amino acids. V lost 1 base and J lost 6, with 19 bases in between. Per germline, CDR1 LGHNT and CDR2 FRNRAP. This CDR3 reads CASGLDPSDSVRQPQHF. CDR3 DNA: TGTGCTAGTGGTTTGGATCCCTCAGACTCAGTTCGTCAGCCCCAGCATTTT.

The chain recombines TRBV30 with TRBJ2-2; 8 nucleotides match TRBD2. This CDR3 spans 16 amino acids. Germline CDR1 GTSNPN, CDR2 SVGIG (reference sequence). Germline trimming cut 5 bases from V and 3 bases from J; bases unmatched to any gene: 11. The CDR3 DNA is TGTGCCTGGGGGATCGGGGGGGTTCTTTACACCGGGGAGCTGTTTTTT. Translated: CAWGIGGVLYTGELFF.

V gene TRBV28 combines with J gene TRBJ1-5, with D perhaps matching TRBD1 (5 bases). Germline V gene lookup returns CDR1 MDHEN and CDR2 SYDVKM. The germline V and J ends were trimmed by 6 bases and 2 bases, with 14 bases remaining between them. CDR3 length: 15 amino acids. In DNA, the CDR3 is TGTGCCAGCAGCTCCCAGGGAAGGGGCAATCAGCCCCAGCATTTT. Translating gives CASSSQGRGNQPQHF.

The chain employs TRBV5-5 and TRBJ1-2, with 7 bases aligning to TRBD1. Looked up from germline, CDR1 is SGHKS and CDR2 is YYEKEE (reference sequence). This CDR3 has 17 amino acids. V lost 2 bases, J lost 4 bases, and 14 bases stayed unmatched. DNA of the CDR3: TGTGCCAGCAGCTTTGAGTTCGGCGGGACAGTTCTCTATGGCTACACCTTC. It codes for CASSFEFGGTVLYGYTF.

V and J are TRBV27 and TRBJ1-5; D not resolved. CDR3 length: 17 amino acids. Germline CDR1 MNHEY, CDR2 SMNVEV (reference sequence). V was shortened by 0 bases and J by 6 bases, with 18 bases between the two germline ends. The CDR3 DNA follows: TGTGCCAGCAGTTTATCGTTTACAGATAGGGAGGGTCAGCCCCAGCATTTT. It yields the protein CASSLSFTDREGQPQHF.

The chain employs TRBV7-2 and TRBJ2-3, with 9 bases fitting TRBD1. The V and J ends lost 4 bases and 4 bases, in that order; junction bases with no gene match: 9. Germline V CDR1 and CDR2: SGHTA, FQGNSA. CDR3 length: 16 residues. This chain's CDR3 is CASSSRGQGFADTQYF. The CDR3 DNA reads as TGTGCCAGCAGCTCGAGGGGACAGGGATTTGCAGATACGCAGTATTTT. Supplemented by reference TRBV7-2 and TRBJ2-3, the full variable domain reads GAGVSQSPSNKVTEKGKDVELRCDPISGHTALYWYRQSLGQGLEFLIYFQGNSAPDKSGLPSDRFSAERTGGSVSTLTIQRTQQEDSAVYLCASSSRGQGFADTQYFGPGTRLTVL.

V usage is TRBV28 and J usage is TRBJ1-5, with unresolved D. V lost 3 bases, J lost 4 bases, and 10 bases lay in between. Germline V gene lookup returns CDR1 MDHEN and CDR2 SYDVKM. The CDR3 consists of 14 residues. CDR3 in DNA: TGTGCCAGCAGTTTTGGCCCTCCGAATCAGCCCCAGCATTTT. Its protein product is CASSFGPPNQPQHF. Supplemented by reference TRBV28 and TRBJ1-5, the full variable domain reads DVKVTQSSRYLVKRTGEKVFLECVQDMDHENMFWYRQDPGLGLRLIYFSYDVKMKEKGDIPEGYSVSREKKERFSLILESASTNQTSMYLCASSFGPPNQPQHFGDGTRLSIL.

The chain couples TRBV29-1 to TRBJ2-7; maybe TRBD1 (6 bases). Germline CDR1 SQVTM, CDR2 ANQGSEA. The CDR3 covers 12 residues. The V end lost 7 bases, the J end lost 3 bases, and 13 bases lay between the germline ends. The CDR3 protein is CSASGAGYEQYF. The CDR3 region has the DNA TGCAGCGCATCAGGGGCGGGCTACGAGCAGTACTTC.

The chain links TRBV10-3 to TRBJ1-1; perhaps TRBD1 as D (5 bases). The CDR3 is 15 amino acids. The germline V and J ends were trimmed by 4 bases and 2 bases, with 14 bases remaining between them. The germline gives CDR1 ENHRY, CDR2 SYGVKD. The CDR3 loop reads CAISGSEQANTEAFF. In DNA, the CDR3 is TGTGCCATCAGTGGTAGTGAACAGGCTAACACTGAAGCTTTCTTT.

The chain has TRBV28 and TRBJ2-1; D call uncertain. CDR3 length: 15 residues. The germline CDR1 and CDR2 sequences are MDHEN and SYDVKM. V was shortened by 4 bases and J by 0 bases, with 10 bases between the two germline ends. The CDR3 is CASSSGGLSYNEQFF. The DNA for the CDR3 is TGTGCCAGCAGTTCTGGCGGCCTCTCCTACAATGAGCAGTTCTTC.

The rearrangement joins TRBV7-8 to TRBJ2-3; D is perhaps TRBD1 (6 bases). Germline assignment: CDR1 SGHVS and CDR2 FQNEAQ. The CDR3 spans 17 residues. V lost 4 bases and J 2 bases, leaving 19 bases between the germline ends. Here the CDR3 reads CASSSGQLDEPTDTQYF. DNA of the CDR3: TGTGCCAGCAGCTCAGGACAGCTCGACGAACCCACAGATACGCAGTATTTT.

Note on this clone: This same CDR3 is encoded by further DNA sequences in the sample. This chain uses TRBV6-5 with TRBJ1-3; D is unclear. The CDR3 runs to 15 residues. Germline CDR1 and CDR2: MNHEY and SVGAGI. V lost 5 bases and J lost 0, with 11 bases in between. CDR3 sequence (DNA): TGTGCCAGCAGTCCGGGATCACACTCTGGAAACACCATATATTTT. It specifies CASSPGSHSGNTIYF.

The rearrangement uses TRBV9 and TRBJ1-5; 7 nucleotides agree with TRBD1. This CDR3 is built from 14 residues. CDR1 is SGDLS, CDR2 YYNGEE, per germline. V gave up 3 bases and J gave up 5 bases; unmatched junction bases: 5. The CDR3: CASSGGTADQPQHF. CDR3 coding DNA: TGTGCCAGCAGCGGAGGGACAGCCGATCAGCCCCAGCATTTT.

The V and J genes are TRBV5-5 and TRBJ2-7; 11 bases are shared with TRBD2. Germline V CDR1 and CDR2: SGHKS, YYEKEE (reference sequence). The V segment lost 1 base and the J segment 6 bases; nucleotides outside the gene matches: 6. CDR3 length equals 15 residues. CDR3 DNA sequence: TGTGCCAGCAGCTTGCTACTAGCGGGAGTCAGCGAGCAGTACTTC. It codes for CASSLLLAGVSEQYF. The full variable domain, rest sourced from reference TRBV5-5 and TRBJ2-7, is DAGVTQSPTHLIKTRGQQVTLRCSPISGHKSVSWYQQVLGQGPQFIFQYYEKEERGRGNFPDRFSARQFPNYSSELNVNALLLGDSALYLCASSLLLAGVSEQYFGPGTRLTVT.

The chain combines TRBV6-1 with TRBJ2-5; TRBD1 matches at 10 bases. The ends lost 5 bases at V and 4 bases at J; junction bases unmatched: 7. Germline V gene sequence: CDR1 MNHNS, CDR2 SASEGT. The CDR3 loop spans 15 amino acids. DNA of the CDR3: TGTGCCAGCAGTACCCCGACAGGGGGCGCAGAGACCCAGTACTTC. Protein sequence: CASSTPTGGAETQYF.

J is TRBJ1-2 and V is TRBV28; 8 bases match TRBD1. V shed 3 bases and J 7 bases; nucleotides not matched to a gene: 7. The CDR3 runs to 14 residues. Germline V gene lookup returns CDR1 MDHEN and CDR2 SYDVKM. CDR3 nucleotide sequence: TGTGCCAGCAGTTTTGGACAGGGAGTTGTTGGCTACACCTTC. Translation: CASSFGQGVVGYTF.

The chain has TRBV10-2 and TRBJ2-7; the match to TRBD2 covers 8 bases. The germline CDR1 and CDR2 sequences are WSHSY and SAAADI. CDR3 size: 14 residues. V lost 2 bases, J lost 2 bases, and 2 bases stayed unmatched. The CDR3 bases are TGCGCCAGCAGTGAGGCGGGAGGTGCCTACGAGCAGTACTTC. This gives the protein CASSEAGGAYEQYF.

The V and J genes are TRBV29-1 and TRBJ2-2, with 8 bases lining up with TRBD1. V gave up 0 bases and J gave up 5 bases; unmatched junction bases: 5. CDR1 and CDR2 (germline): SQVTM, ANQGSEA. The CDR3 totals 15 residues. The DNA for the CDR3 is TGCAGCGTTGAAGATCGTGGACAGGGTACCGGGGAGCTGTTTTTT. Residues: CSVEDRGQGTGELFF.